The 5 T cell receptor beta chains below come from one sample, sequenced in a study of T cell repertoires in ileal Crohn's disease. Measured with immunoSEQ multiplex PCR; TCRdb has only the in-frame clones, and not every one. The data contain approximately 19,000 clones, more than 65% of them singletons. This sample's time point: neoterminal ileum biopsy at postoperative endoscopy, about 6 months after surgery. The material sequenced was ileal tissue. These receptors all come from an adult with Crohn's disease.

V is TRBV6-6 and J is TRBJ1-1, with 9 bases aligning to TRBD1. CDR3 length equals 16 residues. Per the germline V gene, CDR1 is MNHNY and CDR2 is SVGAGI (reference sequence). The junction had 6 bases not matched to a gene; V was cut back by 0 bases and J by 4 bases. DNA for the CDR3: TGTGCCAGCAGTTACTCCCGGGGACAGGGAGGCACTGAAGCTTTCTTT. This encodes CASSYSRGQGGTEAFF.

The J gene is TRBJ2-2, the V gene TRBV6-1; 9 bases agree with TRBD1. This CDR3 spans 14 amino acids. J was trimmed by 7 bases and V by 4 bases; bases with no gene match: 4. The germline CDR1 and CDR2 sequences are MNHNS and SASEGT. In DNA form, the CDR3 reads TGTGCCAGCAGTGGGACAGGGGCCGGCGGGGAGCTGTTTTTT. Residues: CASSGTGAGGELFF.

The chain combines TRBV5-1 with TRBJ2-7, with 8 bases aligning to TRBD2. The CDR3 spans 16 residues. CDR1 SGHRS and CDR2 YFSETQ come from the germline V gene. Trimming cost V 4 bases and J 6 bases; bases outside gene matches: 15. Here the CDR3 reads CASSPLPGGYPPEQYF. In DNA form, the CDR3 reads TGCGCCAGCAGCCCCCTTCCGGGAGGGTATCCTCCCGAGCAGTACTTC.

The V gene is TRBV19, the J gene TRBJ1-6; 8 nucleotides agree with TRBD1. The CDR3 has 15 amino acids. Germline CDR1 is LNHDA and CDR2 is SQIVND (reference sequence). Trimming cost V 6 bases and J 9 bases; bases outside gene matches: 10. The CDR3 nucleotides are TGTGCCAGTAGCGGTAGACAGGGGCGGACTTCACCCCTCCACTTT. This sequence encodes CASSGRQGRTSPLHF.

The chain links TRBV6-1 to TRBJ2-7; no definite D call. Trimming shortened V by 2 bases and J by 3 bases, and 11 bases separated the two germline ends. In germline, CDR1 is MNHNS, CDR2 SASEGT. The CDR3 contains 14 residues. The CDR3, as DNA: TGTGCCAGCAGTGAATCGGTAGATTTCTACGAGCAGTACTTC. It is translated as CASSESVDFYEQYF.